This T cell receptor (beta chain) is drawn from a study of shared clonotypes between healthy human individuals. Samples underwent the assay at deep level. Per sorted-subset replicate PCR, input was approximately 200 ng DNA, representing roughly 29,000 T cell genomes. Generated by immunoSEQ multiplex PCR, the TCRdb table keeps only in-frame clones and is missing some. The sample has some 2,500,000 clones, around 90% seen once. Broader study findings: Clonotypes not shared had lower generation probabilities than those common to all four donors. Generally, estimated richness proved larger in naive subsets than it did in memory subsets.

CDR1 is SGHRS, CDR2 YFSETQ, per germline. V lost 4 bases and J 7 bases, leaving 18 bases between the germline ends. The CDR3 sequence is 14 residues long. A remark on this clone: Its target is not known.

V gene TRBV5-1 combines with J gene TRBJ2-7, with TRBD2 as a possible D gene (5 bases). The source is a man aged 18 to 30 in good health. Some clones in this sample may be carry-over from other donors' samples. The sequenced sample consisted of naive CD4+ T cells from PBMCs. Sample subset: CD45RA+ positively selected. This CDR3 reads CASSPQVEAREQYF. CDR3 nucleotide sequence: TGCGCCAGCAGCCCTCAGGTGGAGGCGAGAGAGCAGTACTTC. The whole variable domain, filled in from reference TRBV5-1 and TRBJ2-7, reads KAGVTQTPRYLIKTRGQQVTLSCSPISGHRSVSWYQQTPGQGLQFLFEYFSETQRNKGNFPGRFSGRQFSNSRSEMNVSTLELGDSALYLCASSPQVEAREQYFGPGTRLTVT.